The clone carrying this T cell receptor (beta chain) was seen at least ten times. Antigen unknown. This entry belongs to a study of T cells in Graves' hyperthyroidism and ophthalmopathy. Study conclusions and caveats: In the blood, most expanded thyroid clonotypes above 0.001 appeared as well.

Amplification targeted TCR beta CDR3 regions from RNA transcripts. RT-PCR in the first round (using the HTBI primer set) targeted the TCR CDR3. Each CDR3 protein gets one entry after TCRdb re-called the multiplex PCR reads with MiXCR. The sample consists of 300,000 or so distinct CDR3 sequences, around 16% of them appearing once. This CDR3 is 14 amino acids long. Germline V gene lookup returns CDR1 KGHSH and CDR2 LQKENI. The germline V and J ends were trimmed by 1 base and 3 bases, with 9 bases remaining between them. Graves' hyperthyroidism showing no ophthalmopathy progression within 18 months was considered stable. Patients aged 18 to 65 had newly diagnosed hyperthyroidism of under 2 months' duration.

This receptor was taken from a man between 25 and 39 years old with Graves' hyperthyroidism. Sequenced sample: blood. The rearrangement links TRBV18 to TRBJ1-2; D ambiguous. CDR3 residues: CASSPQGPDYGYTF. The CDR3 DNA sequence: TGTGCCAGCTCACCACAGGGTCCGGACTATGGCTACACCTTC. The entire variable domain, with the rest obtained from reference TRBV18 and TRBJ1-2, is as follows: NAGVMQNPRHLVRRRGQEARLRCSPMKGHSHVYWYRQLPEEGLKFMVYLQKENIIDESGMPKERFSAEFPKEGPSILRIQQVVRGDSAAYFCASSPQGPDYGYTFGSGTRLTVV.